Following are 9 T cell receptor beta chains from one sample sequenced in a study of PD-L1 blockade in urothelial cancer. Generated by immunoSEQ multiplex PCR, the TCRdb table keeps only in-frame clones and is missing some. Among under 100,000 clones listed, around 87% were seen once. Indicated time point: pretreatment peripheral blood. This sample comprised PBMCs, obtained around atezolizumab (anti-PD-L1) treatment. These receptors were collected from a man in his 60s with urothelial cancer.

The chain couples TRBV27 to TRBJ2-5, with a tentative D call TRBD1 (5 bases). Germline V lookup: CDR1 MNHEY, CDR2 SMNVEV (reference sequence). Trimming shortened V by 6 bases and J by 0 bases, and 8 bases separated the two germline ends. This CDR3 contains 13 residues. The CDR3: CASRQVNQETQYF. CDR3 in DNA: TGTGCCAGCAGACAGGTTAACCAAGAGACCCAGTACTTC.

The rearrangement uses TRBV5-1 and TRBJ2-7, with D possibly being TRBD2 (5 bases). Germline V gene sequence: CDR1 SGHRS, CDR2 YFSETQ. This CDR3 has 15 residues. V gave up 5 bases and J gave up 0 bases, with 15 bases separating them. The CDR3 DNA sequence: TGCGCCAGCAGAAAGGACTCACCCTCCTCCTACGAGCAGTACTTC. It codes for CASRKDSPSSYEQYF.

The J gene is TRBJ2-1, the V gene TRBV27; 8 nucleotides line up with TRBD2. V shed 5 bases and J 5 bases; nucleotides not matched to a gene: 8. The CDR3 covers 15 residues. The V gene's germline CDR1 is MNHEY and CDR2 SMNVEV (reference sequence). DNA of the CDR3: TGTGCCAGCAGTACAATAGCGGGACTAGACAATGAGCAGTTCTTC. This encodes CASSTIAGLDNEQFF.

The rearrangement joins TRBV10-3 to TRBJ2-3; TRBD1 matches at 11 bases. This CDR3 contains 15 residues. The J segment lost 3 bases and the V segment lost 6 bases, leaving 5 bases of the junction unmatched. The germline CDR1 and CDR2 sequences are ENHRY and SYGVKD. The CDR3 loop reads CAIRGQGARTDTQYF. In DNA, the CDR3 is TGTGCCATCAGAGGACAGGGGGCGCGAACAGATACGCAGTATTTT.

This chain connects TRBV5-1 to TRBJ2-5; the D gene is possibly TRBD1 (5 bases). Germline V lookup: CDR1 SGHRS, CDR2 YFSETQ. The length of the CDR3 is 14 residues. V was pared by 4 bases and J by 3 bases, with 13 bases between. Here the CDR3 DNA reads TGCGCCAGCAGCCTCCTTGGGGCGAAAGAGACCCAGTACTTC. Its protein is CASSLLGAKETQYF.

The CDR3 reads CASSAVPGNTIYF. The CDR3 coding sequence is TGTGCCAGCAGCGCCGTCCCTGGAAACACCATATATTTT. The chain recombines TRBV9 with TRBJ1-3; D gene uncertain. CDR1 is SGDLS, CDR2 YYNGEE, per germline. This CDR3 spans 13 amino acids. With 3 bases removed from V and 2 bases from J, the gap between germline ends came to 6 bases. Based on the CDR3 plus reference TRBV9 and TRBJ1-3, the full variable domain is DSGVTQTPKHLITATGQRVTLRCSPRSGDLSVYWYQQSLDQGLQFLIQYYNGEERAKGNILERFSAQQFPDLHSELNLSSLELGDSALYFCASSAVPGNTIYFGEGSWLTVV.

This chain links TRBV2 with TRBJ2-1, with D possibly TRBD1 on 6 matching bases. The germline V and J ends were trimmed by 1 base and 2 bases, with 9 bases remaining between them. The germline V gene has CDR1 SNHLY and CDR2 FYNNEI. The CDR3 runs to 15 residues. CDR3 DNA: TGTGCCAGCAGTGAAGTTGGGACACCCTACAATGAGCAGTTCTTC. Translating it yields CASSEVGTPYNEQFF. Full variable domain (missing parts from reference TRBV2 and TRBJ2-1): EPEVTQTPSHQVTQMGQEVILRCVPISNHLYFYWYRQILGQKVEFLVSFYNNEISEKSEIFDDQFSVERPDGSNFTLKIRSTKLEDSAMYFCASSEVGTPYNEQFFGPGTRLTVL.

The chain combines TRBV25-1 with TRBJ1-1, with 8 bases lining up with TRBD1. The CDR3 has 16 residues. Germline-derived CDR1 and CDR2 are MGHDK and SYGVNS. With 6 bases clipped from V and 0 bases from J, the junction kept 9 bases outside the gene matches. The CDR3 nucleotides read TGTGCCAGCAGCCAGACAGGGGTCGTAATGAACACTGAAGCTTTCTTT. Residues: CASSQTGVVMNTEAFF.

The CDR3: CASSESGGTGELFF. In nucleotides, the CDR3 is TGTGCCAGCAGTGAATCAGGGGGGACCGGGGAGCTGTTTTTT. V is TRBV25-1 and J is TRBJ2-2; the D gene is possibly TRBD1 (7 bases). The CDR3 has 14 amino acids. From germline, CDR1 is MGHDK and CDR2 SYGVNS. The V and J ends lost 1 base and 5 bases respectively, with 8 bases between them.